These 28 T cell receptor beta chains were sequenced from one sample in a study of blood T cell repertoires in COVID-19. Sequencing was performed with immunoSEQ multiplex PCR; in TCRdb, only in-frame clones are kept and a portion is missing. The top ten clones hold approximately 3.8% of a sample with roughly 250,000 clones, around 82% of them seen once. Sequencing was done on a sample of PBMCs or T cells enriched from blood (not recorded which). These receptors were collected from a middle-aged woman who had been exposed to COVID-19.

The rearrangement uses TRBV7-2 and TRBJ2-2, with 8 positions matching TRBD2. The trim removed 2 bases at V and 5 bases at J, leaving 7 bases unmatched. The germline gives CDR1 SGHTA, CDR2 FQGNSA. CDR3 length equals 16 residues. The chain's CDR3 is CASSLRGLDATGELFF. DNA for the CDR3: TGTGCCAGCAGCTTACGGGGACTAGATGCGACCGGGGAGCTGTTTTTT. The whole variable domain, filled in from reference TRBV7-2 and TRBJ2-2, reads GAGVSQSPSNKVTEKGKDVELRCDPISGHTALYWYRQSLGQGLEFLIYFQGNSAPDKSGLPSDRFSAERTGGSVSTLTIQRTQQEDSAVYLCASSLRGLDATGELFFGEGSRLTVL.

The chain links TRBV4-1 to TRBJ2-7, with D maybe TRBD1 (7 bases). Deletions cut 1 base from V and 3 bases from J, with 13 bases between. Germline CDR1 MGHRA, CDR2 YSYEKL. The CDR3 runs 15 residues. As DNA, the CDR3 is TGCGCCAGCAGCCAAGGGGGGGCAGGGGGCTACGAGCAGTACTTC. This encodes CASSQGGAGGYEQYF.

This clone was observed a handful of times. Compared with germline, one end of the junction differs, possibly owing to a read error. The chain combines TRBV2 with TRBJ2-5, with a possible D match to TRBD2 (6 bases). There are 12 residues in the CDR3. Germline values: CDR1 SNHLY, CDR2 FYNNEI. Here the CDR3 reads CASSGREKDSDF. CDR3 DNA sequence: TGTGCCAGCAGTGGGAGGGAAAAGGACTCGGACTTC.

This chain connects TRBV27 to TRBJ2-3; a weak D match, TRBD2 (5 bases). V dropped 5 bases and J dropped 0 bases, with 15 bases sitting between them. The length of the CDR3 is 16 residues. The germline CDR1 and CDR2 sequences are MNHEY and SMNVEV (reference sequence). This CDR3 reads CASSLSGFFSTDTQYF. The CDR3 DNA reads as TGTGCCAGCAGTCTTTCGGGGTTTTTTAGCACAGATACGCAGTATTTT.

This CDR3 reads CAISGEPNTEAFF. The CDR3 DNA is TGTGCCATCAGTGGGGAGCCGAACACTGAAGCTTTCTTT. The chain employs TRBV10-3 and TRBJ1-1; D gene uncertain. Germline values: CDR1 ENHRY, CDR2 SYGVKD. The CDR3 runs 13 residues. V was trimmed by 4 bases and J by 1 base, leaving 7 bases between them.

The chain links TRBV5-1 to TRBJ2-1, with TRBD2 matching over 11 bases. The CDR3 consists of 15 residues. Trimming removed 5 bases from V and 5 bases from J; junction bases left unmatched: 6. Germline CDR1 reads SGHRS; CDR2 reads YFSETQ. The CDR3 here is CASRQGLAANNEQFF. For the CDR3, the DNA is TGCGCCAGCAGACAGGGACTAGCGGCTAACAATGAGCAGTTCTTC.

The V gene is TRBV19, the J gene TRBJ2-2; 9 bases match TRBD1. The germline gives CDR1 LNHDA, CDR2 SQIVND (reference sequence). V dropped 5 bases and J dropped 6; count of bases not matched to a gene: 13. The CDR3 loop spans 17 amino acids. The CDR3 region has the DNA TGTGCCAGTAGTCAACAGGGGGCGCTAATCGGGGCCGGGGAGCTGTTTTTT. It specifies CASSQQGALIGAGELFF.

V and J are TRBV9 and TRBJ2-2; 8 bases match TRBD2. V was clipped by 3 bases and J by 0 bases; unmatched bases: 16. The CDR3 length is 20 residues. Germline CDR1 reads SGDLS; CDR2 reads YYNGEE. The DNA of the CDR3 is TGTGCCAGCAGCGCCCGAGCGGGGGAGGTATCAGGGACGAACACCGGGGAGCTGTTTTTT. As protein: CASSARAGEVSGTNTGELFF.

V and J are TRBV14 and TRBJ2-3; D is unclear. The CDR3 spans 13 residues. Germline loops: CDR1 SGHDN, CDR2 FVKESK. Trimming stripped 0 bases from V and 3 bases from J, with 4 bases between. CDR3: CASSQDNTDTQYF. The CDR3 coding sequence is TGTGCCAGCAGCCAAGATAATACAGATACGCAGTATTTT.

Relative to its sample, this clone is medium-sized (0.01 to 0.1%). The chain couples TRBV27 to TRBJ2-7, with D possibly TRBD2 on 6 matching bases. Deletions cut 4 bases from V and 3 bases from J, with 19 bases between. The CDR3 has 16 amino acids. Germline V gene data show CDR1 as MNHEY and CDR2 as SMNVEV (reference sequence). CDR3 sequence (DNA): TGTGCCAGCAGTTCATCCCGGGGGTCGCTTTTCTACGAGCAGTACTTC. Translation gives CASSSSRGSLFYEQYF.

V is TRBV27 and J is TRBJ2-1; possible D gene TRBD1, 7 bases. Trimming removed 5 bases from V and 13 bases from J, with 15 bases in between. The CDR3 spans 12 residues. Germline V lookup: CDR1 MNHEY, CDR2 SMNVEV (reference sequence). The CDR3 DNA is TGTGCCAGCAGTGTGCAGGGGGGACCTCAGTTCTTC. Amino acids: CASSVQGGPQFF.

The chain links TRBV9 to TRBJ1-1, with 11 positions matching TRBD1. Per germline, CDR1 SGDLS and CDR2 YYNGEE. V lost 2 bases, J lost 12 bases, and 9 bases stayed unmatched. The CDR3 has 14 residues. The CDR3 loop is CASSVGTGGPETFF. The CDR3 nucleotides are TGTGCCAGCAGCGTCGGGACAGGGGGTCCGGAGACTTTCTTT.

The rearrangement links TRBV19 to TRBJ1-1; TRBD1 aligns across 8 bases. V trimming: 7 bases; J trimming: 10 bases; junction bases outside the gene matches: 14. Germline values: CDR1 LNHDA, CDR2 SQIVND (reference sequence). The CDR3 consists of 14 residues. CDR3 nucleotide sequence: TGTGCCAGTACCCCCCTGGACAGGGCACGATTAGCTTTCTTT. Translating gives CASTPLDRARLAFF.

CDR3 protein: CASSLRGGDTNYGYTF. The CDR3 DNA follows: TGTGCCAGCAGTTTACGGGGCGGGGATACTAACTATGGCTACACCTTC. The chain employs TRBV28 and TRBJ1-2; D is perhaps TRBD1 (5 bases). V gave up 2 bases and J gave up 0 bases, with 13 bases separating them. Germline V lookup: CDR1 MDHEN, CDR2 SYDVKM. This CDR3 has 16 amino acids.

This clone has just one count. The genes are TRBV5-1 and TRBJ2-3; possibly TRBD1 for D (5 bases). CDR3 length: 14 amino acids. V lost 7 bases, J lost 2 bases, and 14 bases lay in between. Germline CDR1 reads SGHRS; CDR2 reads YFSETQ. The CDR3 DNA sequence: TGCGCCAGCGCGCGACAGCACGCCACAGATACGCAGTATTTT. Translation gives CASARQHATDTQYF.

The chain combines TRBV7-3 with TRBJ2-1, with 10 bases aligning to TRBD2. The CDR3 consists of 14 residues. Germline CDR1 reads SGHTA; CDR2 reads FQGTGA. Trimming took 4 bases from V and 6 from J; bases not matched to a gene: 3. This chain's CDR3 is CASSSSGGGNEQFF. As DNA, the CDR3 is TGTGCCAGCAGCTCTAGCGGGGGCGGCAATGAGCAGTTCTTC.

This chain uses TRBV20-1 with TRBJ2-5, with 10 bases identical to TRBD2. V was clipped by 3 bases and J by 9 bases; unmatched bases: 13. There are 15 residues in the CDR3. Germline V gene sequence: CDR1 DFQATT, CDR2 SNEGSKA (reference sequence). CDR3 DNA sequence: TGCAGTGCTAGTGGTTTTAGCGGGGGGTCAGTGGCCCAGTACTTC. It specifies CSASGFSGGSVAQYF.

The chain carries TRBV5-1 and TRBJ1-2; TRBD1 matches at 7 bases. With V trimmed by 7 bases and J by 5 bases, 14 bases remained unmatched. This CDR3 region has 15 residues. Germline V gives CDR1 SGHRS, CDR2 YFSETQ. CDR3 amino acids: CASSRGQVDVYGYTF. CDR3 sequence (DNA): TGCGCCAGCTCCCGAGGACAGGTCGACGTTTATGGCTACACCTTC.

This rearrangement joins TRBV9 to TRBJ1-4; tentative D call: TRBD1 (6 bases). The CDR3 has 16 residues. Trimming left V 3 bases short and J 0 bases short, with 12 bases between. Germline V gives CDR1 SGDLS, CDR2 YYNGEE. The CDR3 loop is CASSGRQESTNEKLFF. DNA for the CDR3: TGTGCCAGCAGCGGTCGACAGGAATCAACTAATGAAAAACTGTTTTTT.

V is TRBV19 and J is TRBJ1-2, with D possibly being TRBD1 (5 bases). The CDR3 loop spans 16 amino acids. Trimming pared 5 bases from V and 4 bases from J, leaving 20 bases between. Germline CDR1 is LNHDA and CDR2 is SQIVND (reference sequence). The CDR3 here is CASSSPAQGLSYGYTF. DNA for the CDR3: TGTGCCAGTAGTTCTCCGGCCCAGGGTCTCTCCTATGGCTACACCTTC.

This rearrangement joins TRBV11-2 to TRBJ2-5; 8 positions agree with TRBD2. The CDR3 length is 16 residues. Looked up from germline, CDR1 is SGHAT and CDR2 is FQNNGV. V was pared by 1 base and J by 4 bases, with 8 bases of the junction left unmatched. The CDR3 DNA reads as TGTGCCAGCAGCTTAGCCCAACTCGGGGGGGCAGAGACCCAGTACTTC. This translates into CASSLAQLGGAETQYF.

The chain joins TRBV5-1 to TRBJ2-3, with D possibly TRBD1 on 5 matching bases. This CDR3 contains 15 residues. The germline CDR1 and CDR2 sequences are SGHRS and YFSETQ. V was pared by 3 bases and J by 2 bases, with 13 bases between. The CDR3 region is CASSSRVPPTDTQYF. The DNA of the CDR3 is TGCGCCAGCAGCTCCAGGGTTCCCCCCACAGATACGCAGTATTTT.

V usage is TRBV7-2 and J usage is TRBJ2-7, with TRBD1 as a possible D gene (6 bases). Trimming took off 4 bases at V and 6 bases at J, with 13 bases between the two ends. Germline values: CDR1 SGHTA, CDR2 FQGNSA. The CDR3 loop spans 13 amino acids. The CDR3 nucleotides are TGTGCCAGCAGCTCACAGGGTGGGCGCGAGCAGTACTTC. Protein sequence: CASSSQGGREQYF.

The CDR3 loop reads CASSPGAQGNEQFF. CDR3 DNA: TGTGCCAGCAGCCCCGGGGCACAGGGGAATGAGCAGTTCTTC. J is TRBJ2-1 and V is TRBV11-2; 7 bases map to TRBD1. J lost 7 bases, V lost 5 bases, and 8 bases had no gene match. The CDR3 runs 14 residues. The germline V gene encodes CDR1 SGHAT and CDR2 FQNNGV.

In DNA form, the CDR3 reads TGTGCCAGCAGTTTTATGACAGGGGGCACAGATACGCAGTATTTT. Protein: CASSFMTGGTDTQYF. The chain has TRBV27 and TRBJ2-3, with TRBD1 matching over 8 bases. This CDR3 has 15 amino acids. The V and J ends lost 3 bases and 1 base, in that order; junction bases with no gene match: 3. Germline lookup yields CDR1 MNHEY and CDR2 SMNVEV (reference sequence).

There are a few counts of this clone. This chain joins TRBV7-6 and TRBJ2-7, with D possibly TRBD1 on 6 matching bases. The CDR3 sequence is 15 residues long. V was clipped by 5 bases and J by 3 bases, with 17 bases between them. CDR1 is SGHVS and CDR2 is FNYEAQ in the germline V gene. The CDR3 region has the DNA TGTGCCAGCAGCCTTCGGTTGGGACAAGGCTACGAGCAGTACTTC. It is translated as CASSLRLGQGYEQYF. The full variable domain, rest sourced from reference TRBV7-6 and TRBJ2-7, is GAGVSQSPRYKVTKRGQDVALRCDPISGHVSLYWYRQALGQGPEFLTYFNYEAQQDKSGLPNDRFSAERPEGSISTLTIQRTEQRDSAMYRCASSLRLGQGYEQYFGPGTRLTVT.

The V gene is TRBV12-3 or TRBV12-4, the J gene TRBJ2-1; TRBD2 matches 8 bases. J gave up 15 bases and V 4 bases, and 8 bases lay outside the gene matches. The CDR3 totals 12 residues. CDR3: CASSYSGAPLFF. CDR3 bases: TGTGCCAGCAGTTATAGCGGGGCCCCCCTGTTCTTC.

The J gene is TRBJ2-1, the V gene TRBV5-4; 9 bases agree with TRBD1. Unmatched junction bases numbered 6, after V lost 0 bases and J lost 5 bases. This CDR3 region has 16 residues. Per the germline V gene, CDR1 is SGHNT and CDR2 is YYREEE (reference sequence). The CDR3 nucleotides read TGTGCCAGCAGCTTGGCCGGGACAGGGCCCAACAATGAGCAGTTCTTC. As protein: CASSLAGTGPNNEQFF.